Listed below are T cell receptor beta chains from one sample, sequenced in a study of Graves' ophthalmopathy and Graves' hyperthyroidism. TCRdb recomputed calls from the multiplex PCR reads with MiXCR, one row per CDR3 protein. There are around 660,000 distinct CDR3 sequences in the sample; under 50% occur only once, and roughly 3% lies in the top ten. Sequencing used peripheral blood. Every receptor here comes from an adult man with Graves' ophthalmopathy. The CDR3 runs from the conserved cysteine through the conserved F or W.

V,CDR3
TRBV5-1,CASSVTGSAAYEQYF
TRBV29-1,CSVQWGLETQYF
TRBV10-3,CAWSVGGTSNQPQHF
TRBV24-1,CATSDYPPPRVEAFF
TRBV29-1,CSVDPGASGNTIYF
TRBV7-3,CASSRSRTGSNQPQHF
TRBV6-1,CASSPSRDRDPRF
TRBV11-1,CASSPTGRGSPLHF
TRBV2,CASSYPGLAGETQYF
TRBV4-3,CASSHPYTEAFF
TRBV7-6,CASSLGHLYEQYF
TRBV10-3,CASSGTQPQHF
TRBV7-8,CASGRTGQSAQHF
TRBV7-9,CATIQNTGELFF
TRBV12-3/TRBV12-4,CASSKGAGEAFF
TRBV24-1,CATSDPGQGGGTEAFF
TRBV10-3,CAISESDIAYEQYF
TRBV11-1,CASSQVVGDSQGYTF
TRBV9,CASSVGLDGLAGLETQYF
TRBV24-1,CATSRTSDTGELFF
TRBV7-9,CASSPQTGGNTIYF
TRBV19,CASTLEATENTEAFF
TRBV29-1,CRISGQGETQYF
TRBV29-1,CSVRVTTYEQYF
TRBV2,CASSEARDQPQHF
TRBV24-1,CATRGPITDTQYF
TRBV6-4,CASSDSPGEGDTQYF
TRBV20-1,CSARDTLFRPRAAYEQYF
TRBV7-8,CASSSDRADINYGYTF
TRBV12-3/TRBV12-4,CASSPSLDGVYGYTF
TRBV4-3,CASSQDLAGQGSETQYF
TRBV20-1,CSAPGRGRTYGYTF
TRBV10-3,CAISDVSRGRTYGQYF
TRBV5-1,CASRDLGQAYEQYF
TRBV15,CATSRPGRSGNTIYF
TRBV19,CASSNAQGVHEQYF
TRBV24-1,CATTYLDTQYF
TRBV10-3,CAISESILQGARETQYF
TRBV5-1,CASSLPGGGNTEAFF
TRBV7-9,CTSSRRDAANEAFF
TRBV7-9,CASSLMGGELFF
TRBV7-2,CASSLEYRGSRNQPQHF
TRBV7-9,CASTRTSGGETQYF
TRBV29-1,CSVAGSNEQFF
TRBV7-9,CASSLKRGDTGELFF
TRBV20-1,CSARDPSGTGSSYEQYF
TRBV13,CASRRLAGGTYNEQFF
TRBV29-1,CSVFRDRLELFF
TRBV6-1,CASSEGGAVNTEAFF
TRBV25-1,CASSPPRTGSGTEAFF
TRBV5-1,CASSHSGTGDRGYTF
TRBV5-1,CASSTGTGLSYNSPLHF
TRBV9,CASSLQGEGAEPQHF